This T cell receptor (beta chain) was found in a study of cytomegalovirus exposure and HLA in healthy donors. Across the whole study: The 90 to 150 validation repertoires and the roughly 690 first-cohort repertoires shared a platform, a later analysis reported.

Broader study findings: The study recorded 150 to 200 TCR beta chains that were cytomegalovirus-associated.

Sequencing used immunoSEQ multiplex PCR; TCRdb keeps in-frame clones, though not all of them. The table has fewer than 350,000 clones, around 87% seen once. Germline values: CDR1 LNHDA, CDR2 SQIVND (reference sequence). Trimming took 4 bases from V and 1 from J; bases not matched to a gene: 6. The CDR3 spans 15 residues. This clone was seen a handful of times. Its antigen is unknown. The donors were in the roughly 110-subject validation cohort; that cohort was separate from the roughly 700-subject first cohort. This TCR came from a young woman in good health and CMV-seronegative. The chain carries TRBV19 and TRBJ2-7; 8 bases map to TRBD1. Sequencing was performed on PBMCs. The CDR3 spells CASSTSGTGSYEQYF. In nucleotides, the CDR3 is TGTGCCAGTAGTACCTCCGGGACAGGTTCCTACGAGCAGTACTTC.